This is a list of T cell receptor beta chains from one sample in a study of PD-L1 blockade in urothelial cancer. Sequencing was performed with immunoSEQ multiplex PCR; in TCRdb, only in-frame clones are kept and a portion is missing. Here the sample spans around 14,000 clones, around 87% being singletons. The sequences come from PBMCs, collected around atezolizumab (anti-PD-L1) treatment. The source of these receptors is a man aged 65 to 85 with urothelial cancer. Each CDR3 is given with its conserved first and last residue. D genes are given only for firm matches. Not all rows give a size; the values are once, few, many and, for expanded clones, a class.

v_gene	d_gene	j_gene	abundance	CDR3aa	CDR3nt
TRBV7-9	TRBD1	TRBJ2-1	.	CASSLGTGGRYNEQFF	TGTGCCAGCAGCTTAGGGACAGGGGGGAGGTACAATGAGCAGTTCTTC
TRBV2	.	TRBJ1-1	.	CASRFVVQFEAFF	TGTGCCAGCAGGTTTGTGGTACAGTTTGAAGCTTTCTTT
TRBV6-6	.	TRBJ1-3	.	CASSYGGGRSGNTIYF	TGTGCCAGCAGTTACGGGGGGGGACGCTCTGGAAACACCATATATTTT
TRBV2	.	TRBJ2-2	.	CASTLDREVGELFF	TGTGCCAGCACCCTAGACAGGGAGGTCGGGGAGCTGTTTTTT
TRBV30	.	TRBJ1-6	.	CAWAVGSSYNSPLHF	TGTGCCTGGGCAGTCGGGAGCTCCTATAATTCACCCCTCCACTTT
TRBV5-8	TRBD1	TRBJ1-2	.	CASSFPDRGYGYTF	TGTGCCAGCAGCTTTCCGGACAGGGGGTATGGCTACACCTTC
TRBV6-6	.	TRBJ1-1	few	CASSYSRDTEAFF	TGTGCCAGCAGTTACTCCAGGGACACTGAAGCTTTCTTT
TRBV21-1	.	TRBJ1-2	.	CASSNPGQEKYGYTF	TGTGCCAGCAGCAACCCGGGACAGGAGAAGTATGGCTACACCTTC
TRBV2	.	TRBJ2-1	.	CASRVGMTVGLNEQFF	TGTGCCAGCAGAGTCGGAATGACAGTGGGGCTCAATGAGCAGTTCTTC
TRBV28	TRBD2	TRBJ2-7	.	CASSLVASGTYEQYF	TGTGCCAGCAGTCTTGTGGCTAGCGGGACCTACGAGCAGTACTTC
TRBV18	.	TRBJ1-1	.	CASSPFRNTEAFF	TGTGCCAGCTCACCTTTCCGGAACACTGAAGCTTTCTTT
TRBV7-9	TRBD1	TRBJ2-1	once	CASSLVGRGRVDEQFF	TGTGCCAGCAGCTTAGTAGGTAGGGGGCGCGTAGATGAGCAGTTCTTC
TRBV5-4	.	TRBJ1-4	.	CASSLGSRGGLEKLFF	TGTGCCAGCAGCTTGGGGTCCAGAGGGGGTCTTGAAAAACTGTTTTTT